This T cell receptor beta chain was documented in a study of shared clonotypes between healthy human individuals. The naive CD8 population came from CD45RO-negative cells selected for CCR7, without terminally differentiated effector memory CD45RA+ cells. CDR3 length: 15 residues. CDR1 is MGHRA and CDR2 is YSYEKL in the germline V gene. V gave up 0 bases and J gave up 8 bases, with 14 bases separating them. Method: immunoSEQ multiplex PCR; TCRdb's copy keeps in-frame clones and lacks some. The sample yields hundreds of thousands of clones, over 90% seen once. The sequencing sample was made of naive CD8+ T cells sorted from blood. The sequence was collected from a man aged 25 to 40 in good health. The chain carries TRBV4-1 and TRBJ2-1; weak D call: TRBD1 (7 bases). The CDR3 sequence is CASSQEASRGDEQFF. The CDR3 region has the DNA TGCGCCAGCAGCCAAGAGGCCTCCAGGGGGGATGAGCAGTTCTTC.